Each of the 30 T cell receptor beta chains below was sequenced from the same sample in a study of blood T cell repertoires in COVID-19. TCRdb's table, derived via immunoSEQ multiplex PCR, lists solely in-frame clones and lacks some. Here the sample spans roughly 390,000 clones, 85% being singletons. Material for sequencing was peripheral blood. Source of these receptors: a woman aged 18-30 years with acute or convalescent COVID-19.

As concerns this clone: At one end the junction does not follow the germline gene, possibly because of a read error. For the CDR3, the DNA is TGTGCCAGCCGTGGGGACAGGGGGTCGCAGTTCACCTTC. This gives the protein CASRGDRGSQFTF. J is TRBJ2-7 and V is TRBV28; 11 bases agree with TRBD1. Germline CDR1 is MDHEN and CDR2 is SYDVKM. The CDR3 covers 13 residues.

The rearrangement joins TRBV14 to TRBJ2-5, with TRBD2 identical over 9 bases. This CDR3 is 14 amino acids long. The ends lost 6 bases at V and 10 bases at J; junction bases unmatched: 12. Germline V gene data show CDR1 as SGHDN and CDR2 as FVKESK. The CDR3 reads CASSRLAGEGVQYF. The DNA for the CDR3 is TGTGCCAGCAGTCGTTTAGCGGGAGAGGGGGTCCAGTACTTC.

J is TRBJ2-1 and V is TRBV28; 10 bases line up with TRBD1. CDR1 MDHEN and CDR2 SYDVKM come from the germline V gene. CDR3 length equals 15 residues. The junction had 2 bases not matched to a gene; V was cut back by 2 bases and J by 4 bases. CDR3 sequence reads: CASSLPGQGYNEQFF. CDR3 in DNA: TGTGCCAGCAGTTTACCGGGACAGGGGTACAATGAGCAGTTCTTC.

This clone was observed a single time. V is TRBV4-1 and J is TRBJ1-1, with D hard to call. This CDR3 region has 13 residues. Trimming left V 2 bases short and J 5 bases short, with 9 bases between. Germline-derived CDR1 and CDR2 are MGHRA and YSYEKL. CDR3 in amino acids: CASSQREGTEAFF. The CDR3 region has the DNA TGCGCCAGCAGCCAAAGGGAGGGTACTGAAGCTTTCTTT.

J is TRBJ2-5 and V is TRBV19, with D maybe TRBD2 (6 bases). CDR3 length equals 17 residues. V was cut by 7 bases and J by 5 bases, with 26 bases left in between. Germline V lookup: CDR1 LNHDA, CDR2 SQIVND (reference sequence). CDR3 bases: TGTGCCAGTACTTCCCGCATGCCGGGGGAAGTGGGGGAGACCCAGTACTTC. Translation gives CASTSRMPGEVGETQYF.

The rearrangement joins TRBV9 to TRBJ2-5, with D uncertain. The CDR3 totals 13 residues. V gave up 3 bases and J gave up 4 bases, with 10 bases separating them. Germline lookup yields CDR1 SGDLS and CDR2 YYNGEE. CDR3 region: CASSAAGRETQYF. The DNA of the CDR3 is TGTGCCAGCAGCGCAGCAGGTAGAGAGACCCAGTACTTC.

This chain joins TRBV9 and TRBJ1-5, with D possibly TRBD1 on 6 matching bases. The CDR3 spans 13 residues. Trimming took off 6 bases at V and 3 bases at J, with 10 bases between the two ends. Germline lookup yields CDR1 SGDLS and CDR2 YYNGEE. The CDR3 nucleotides read TGTGCCAGCATACGGGACAACAATCAGCCCCAGCATTTT. Protein: CASIRDNNQPQHF.

This rearrangement joins TRBV6-5 to TRBJ2-7, with 9 bases lining up with TRBD1. The CDR3 covers 15 residues. Germline V gives CDR1 MNHEY, CDR2 SVGAGI. V gave up 3 bases and J gave up 3 bases; unmatched junction bases: 6. Written as DNA, the CDR3 is TGTGCCAGCAGTTATGGGACAGGGAAACTCTACGAGCAGTACTTC. Translating it yields CASSYGTGKLYEQYF.

This clone was seen only once. The chain employs TRBV9 and TRBJ2-7, with unresolved D. Germline V CDR1 and CDR2: SGDLS, YYNGEE. Deletions cut 0 bases from V and 2 bases from J, with 12 bases between. This CDR3 contains 15 residues. This CDR3 is CASSVGLSEAYEQYF. CDR3 in DNA: TGTGCCAGCAGCGTAGGGTTAAGCGAAGCCTACGAGCAGTACTTC.

V gene TRBV10-1 combines with J gene TRBJ2-3; 8 bases align to TRBD2. Germline V gene data show CDR1 as WNHNN and CDR2 as SYGVQD (reference sequence). CDR3 length equals 17 residues. J lost 1 base, V lost 5 bases, and 11 bases had no gene match. CDR3 DNA: TGCGCCAGCAGTCAGGGCGGGGGGCTCAGTCGCACAGATACGCAGTATTTT. Protein sequence: CASSQGGGLSRTDTQYF.

V is TRBV18 and J is TRBJ1-2; TRBD1 might be the D (5 bases). The CDR3 covers 14 residues. The germline V and J ends were trimmed by 1 base and 3 bases, with 9 bases remaining between them. Germline CDR1 is KGHSH and CDR2 is LQKENI. CDR3: CASSPQQGDYGYTF. The CDR3 region has the DNA TGTGCCAGCTCACCACAGCAGGGTGACTATGGCTACACCTTC.

This chain joins TRBV29-1 and TRBJ1-2; a possible D gene is TRBD1 (5 bases). This CDR3 contains 12 residues. Germline V gives CDR1 SQVTM, CDR2 ANQGSEA. V gave up 7 bases and J gave up 1 base, with 10 bases separating them. The CDR3 sequence is CSGGGDNYGYTF. For the CDR3, the DNA is TGCAGCGGCGGGGGGGATAACTATGGCTACACCTTC. The full variable domain, rest sourced from reference TRBV29-1 and TRBJ1-2, is SAVISQKPSRDICQRGTSLTIQCQVDSQVTMMFWYRQQPGQSLTLIATANQGSEATYESGFVIDKFPISRPNLTFSTLTVSNMSPEDSSIYLCSGGGDNYGYTFGSGTRLTVV.

This clone was seen once. This sequence joins TRBV7-3 and TRBJ1-6; 10 bases map to TRBD1. The J segment lost 10 bases and the V segment lost 3 bases, leaving 6 bases of the junction unmatched. The V gene's germline CDR1 is SGHTA and CDR2 FQGTGA. CDR3 length equals 15 residues. The CDR3 DNA reads as TGTGCCAGCAGCTTGACAGGGGGCTTAGGATCACCCCTCCACTTT. Translating it yields CASSLTGGLGSPLHF.

The chain uses TRBV10-3 and TRBJ1-2, with 7 bases matching TRBD1. The CDR3 consists of 13 residues. CDR1 is ENHRY and CDR2 is SYGVKD in the germline V gene. With V trimmed by 6 bases and J by 3 bases, 4 bases remained unmatched. CDR3 region: CAIRQGIDYGYTF. The CDR3 DNA reads as TGTGCCATCAGACAGGGGATCGACTATGGCTACACCTTC.

V usage is TRBV28 and J usage is TRBJ1-1, with TRBD1 identical over 8 bases. Germline trimming cut 5 bases from V and 10 bases from J; bases unmatched to any gene: 21. The CDR3 loop spans 17 amino acids. Looked up from germline, CDR1 is MDHEN and CDR2 is SYDVKM. CDR3 nucleotides: TGTGCCAGCAGTCCCCTCCCAGGACAGGGTCGATTCGGGCGAGCTTTCTTT. Translation: CASSPLPGQGRFGRAFF. Combining the CDR3 with reference TRBV28 and TRBJ1-1 gives the whole variable domain DVKVTQSSRYLVKRTGEKVFLECVQDMDHENMFWYRQDPGLGLRLIYFSYDVKMKEKGDIPEGYSVSREKKERFSLILESASTNQTSMYLCASSPLPGQGRFGRAFFGQGTRLTVV.

This chain links TRBV4-1 with TRBJ1-1; D unclear. V was cut by 4 bases and J by 2 bases, with 14 bases left in between. Germline CDR1 is MGHRA and CDR2 is YSYEKL. This CDR3 region has 15 residues. The CDR3 DNA is TGCGCCAGCAGCCGCTTTACAGCAACAAACACTGAAGCTTTCTTT. As protein: CASSRFTATNTEAFF.

This clone was recorded once. The chain joins TRBV12-5 to TRBJ2-5; no firm D call. There are 15 residues in the CDR3. Germline values: CDR1 LGHNT, CDR2 FRNRAP. Trimming removed 0 bases at V and 5 bases at J, with 13 bases between. For the CDR3, the DNA is TGTGCTAGTGGTTTGGTACTGGCAGGAAGGGAGACCCAGTACTTC. As protein: CASGLVLAGRETQYF.

The rearrangement uses TRBV2 and TRBJ1-5; no reliable D call. CDR1 is SNHLY, CDR2 FYNNEI, per germline. V shed 9 bases and J shed 2 bases, with 17 bases lying between them. The CDR3 spans 15 residues. CDR3 protein: CASQTTIAGNQPQHF. CDR3 sequence (DNA): TGTGCCAGTCAAACAACGATAGCGGGCAATCAGCCCCAGCATTTT.

The CDR3 sequence: CASSIGTGGYYEQYF. DNA for the CDR3: TGTGCCAGCAGCATCGGGACAGGGGGCTACTACGAGCAGTACTTC. V usage is TRBV27 and J usage is TRBJ2-7, with 12 nucleotides matching TRBD1. CDR1 and CDR2 (germline): MNHEY, SMNVEV (reference sequence). The CDR3 loop spans 15 amino acids. Germline trimming cut 6 bases from V and 3 bases from J; bases unmatched to any gene: 6.

In DNA form, the CDR3 reads TGTGCCAGTAGACCCCGACAGGGGAGGGATGGCTACACCTTC. Protein product: CASRPRQGRDGYTF. This chain joins TRBV19 and TRBJ1-2; TRBD1 aligns across 8 bases. Germline CDR1 and CDR2: LNHDA and SQIVND (reference sequence). After removal of 6 bases from V and 6 bases from J, the junction contained 9 bases not matched to a gene. The CDR3 is 14 amino acids.

This rearrangement joins TRBV10-3 to TRBJ1-4; TRBD1 agrees at 9 bases. V gave up 0 bases and J gave up 9 bases; unmatched junction bases: 5. Germline V CDR1 and CDR2: ENHRY, SYGVKD. CDR3 length: 15 residues. The CDR3 here is CAISESETGGKKLFF. CDR3 coding DNA: TGTGCCATCAGTGAGTCGGAGACAGGGGGTAAAAAACTGTTTTTT.

V is TRBV28 and J is TRBJ1-2, with 11 bases fitting TRBD1. This CDR3 has 15 amino acids. Germline values: CDR1 MDHEN, CDR2 SYDVKM. V lost 5 bases, J lost 4 bases, and 6 bases stayed unmatched. CDR3 residues: CASSPRTGGRYGYTF. Here the CDR3 DNA reads TGTGCCAGCAGTCCAAGGACAGGGGGCCGCTATGGCTACACCTTC.

The rearrangement uses TRBV28 and TRBJ2-1; tentative D call: TRBD1 (5 bases). Trimming cost V 6 bases and J 0 bases, with 9 bases left between them. Germline lookup yields CDR1 MDHEN and CDR2 SYDVKM. The CDR3 contains 14 residues. CDR3 DNA: TGTGCCAGCAGGAGGACAAGCTCCTACAATGAGCAGTTCTTC. It codes for CASRRTSSYNEQFF.

This chain links TRBV28 with TRBJ2-7, with TRBD2 matching over 9 bases. J gave up 9 bases and V 3 bases, and 9 bases lay outside the gene matches. The CDR3 runs 14 residues. Germline V gene sequence: CDR1 MDHEN, CDR2 SYDVKM. CDR3 bases: TGTGCCAGCAGTTTCCTGACTAGCGGACGGGTGCAGTACTTC. This codes for CASSFLTSGRVQYF.

This sequence joins TRBV6-6 and TRBJ2-2; 12 nucleotides align to TRBD1. This CDR3 comprises 22 residues. V was pared by 5 bases and J by 1 base, with 20 bases of the junction left unmatched. Germline values: CDR1 MNHNY, CDR2 SVGAGI (reference sequence). CDR3 residues: CASSQLSPGTGGSIENTGELFF. CDR3 DNA sequence: TGTGCCAGCAGTCAACTATCTCCGGGGACAGGGGGCTCGATAGAGAACACCGGGGAGCTGTTTTTT.

The chain joins TRBV6-5 to TRBJ1-2, with D hard to call. This CDR3 is built from 13 residues. Germline CDR1 MNHEY, CDR2 SVGAGI. V shed 3 bases and J shed 3 bases, with 8 bases lying between them. In DNA, the CDR3 is TGTGCCAGCAGTTATAGGCAGGACTATGGCTACACCTTC. Protein: CASSYRQDYGYTF.

There are a few counts of this clone. The chain links TRBV29-1 to TRBJ2-7; TRBD1 agrees at 9 bases. CDR1 is SQVTM and CDR2 is ANQGSEA in the germline V gene. The V and J ends lost 6 bases and 5 bases, in that order; junction bases with no gene match: 17. CDR3 length: 16 amino acids. As DNA, the CDR3 is TGCAGCGTCCGGGGGGATTTGGGGACAGGGCCCAACGAGCAGTACTTC. Protein product: CSVRGDLGTGPNEQYF.

The rearrangement links TRBV2 to TRBJ2-2; D perhaps matches TRBD2 (5 bases). Germline CDR1 reads SNHLY; CDR2 reads FYNNEI. The CDR3 is 14 amino acids. V shed 10 bases and J shed 0 bases, with 12 bases lying between them. CDR3 DNA sequence: TGTGCCACCAAACTAGTTACGAACACCGGGGAGCTGTTTTTT. As protein: CATKLVTNTGELFF.

This clone was seen just once. The chain couples TRBV2 to TRBJ2-7, with 9 nucleotides matching TRBD2. The CDR3 sequence is 15 residues long. Per germline, CDR1 SNHLY and CDR2 FYNNEI. J gave up 5 bases and V 3 bases, and 8 bases lay outside the gene matches. The CDR3 reads CASSEAGGMRDEQYF. CDR3 in DNA: TGTGCCAGCAGTGAGGCGGGAGGGATGAGGGACGAGCAGTACTTC.

This clone was seen more than once but under ten times. This chain connects TRBV2 to TRBJ1-2, with a weak D call TRBD1 (6 bases). CDR1 is SNHLY and CDR2 is FYNNEI in the germline V gene. CDR3 length: 13 amino acids. Trimming left V 6 bases short and J 8 bases short, with 16 bases between. The CDR3 DNA is TGTGCCAGCAGGGTGGGACAAGTTTACGGCTACACCTTC. The encoded protein is CASRVGQVYGYTF.